Given below is one T cell receptor (beta chain) in context. These data belong to a study of blood T cell repertoires in COVID-19. Overall study: COVID-19 samples from acute and convalescent phases originated in the United States, Italy and Spain. The cDNA or gDNA used as material had been derived from T cells, B-cell-depleted T cells, or PBMCs.

Original processing notes: Estimates of nucleated cell counts were drawn from the amplification of reference gene primers. Profiling relied on immunoSEQ multiplex PCR, and the TCRdb table lists in-frame clones only, not all of them. That table supplies the V and J calls and clone size; D and trimming were determined from the DNA. Counted here are fewer than 400,000 clones, roughly 85% occurring once; the ten biggest clones make up under 2%. The V gene's germline CDR1 is SGHNT and CDR2 YYREEE (reference sequence). Losses at the gene ends were 8 bases for V and 1 base for J; bases not matched to a gene: 13. The CDR3 has 16 amino acids.

The clonotype originates from a woman in her 30s who had been exposed to COVID-19. The chain is built from TRBV5-4 and TRBJ2-3; TRBD1 matches 7 bases. Sequencing input: PBMCs or T cells enriched from blood (not recorded which). CDR3 in DNA: TGTGCCAGTTCTTTTTTGACAGGGAGAGGCACAGATACGCAGTATTTT. Translated: CASSFLTGRGTDTQYF. Complete variable domain (other parts from reference TRBV5-4 and TRBJ2-3): ETGVTQSPTHLIKTRGQQVTLRCSSQSGHNTVSWYQQALGQGPQFIFQYYREEENGRGNFPPRFSGLQFPNYSSELNVNALELDDSALYLCASSFLTGRGTDTQYFGPGTRLTVL.